This is a list of T cell receptor beta chains from one sample in a study of CD8 T cells in Susac syndrome. MiXCR was run by TCRdb on the immunoSEQ multiplex PCR reads, yielding one entry per CDR3 protein. The repertoire holds 120,000 to 150,000 distinct CDR3 sequences, with roughly 95% as singletons. The sequenced material came from CD4+ T cells from PBMCs. The receptors stem from a human donor in good health. Both conserved end residues are part of each CDR3. D genes are given only for firm matches. Some rows mark clone size as missing; the rest say once, few, many or name a class of expanded clone.

D gene,J gene,V gene,clone size,CDR3 DNA,CDR3 protein
NA,TRBJ1-1,TRBV3-1,NA,TGTGCCAGCAGCCAAGGAGGGGAGGGTGAAGCTTTCTTT,CASSQGGEGEAFF
TRBD1,TRBJ1-1,TRBV18,NA,TGTGCCAGCTCGCCCAGGGGGCCCACTGAAGCTTTCTTT,CASSPRGPTEAFF
TRBD1,TRBJ1-1,TRBV4-1,NA,TGTGCCAGCAGCCAGGGACAGATGAACACTGAAGCTTTCTTT,CASSQGQMNTEAFF
NA,TRBJ2-7,TRBV30,NA,TGTGCCTGGAGTGTGGCGATTTACCACGAGCAGTACTTC,CAWSVAIYHEQYF
NA,TRBJ2-7,TRBV28,NA,TGTGCCAGCAGATTAGGGGGAGGGAACGAGCAGTACTTC,CASRLGGGNEQYF
TRBD1,TRBJ2-5,TRBV28,NA,TGTGCCAGCAGTCAAACCCAGACAGGGTCTGAGACCCAGTACTTC,CASSQTQTGSETQYF
NA,TRBJ1-4,TRBV7-2,NA,TGTGCCAGCAGCTTAACCTTGCCTCTAGGAAAACTGTTTTTT,CASSLTLPLGKLFF
TRBD2,TRBJ2-5,TRBV10-3,NA,TGTGCCATTCGGACTAGAGAGGAGACCCAGTACTTC,CAIRTREETQYF
NA,TRBJ2-5,TRBV4-2,NA,TGTGCCAGCAGCCAAGGACCTTCTGGCAGTCTCAGGGAGACCCAGTACTTC,CASSQGPSGSLRETQYF
TRBD2,TRBJ2-3,TRBV5-4,NA,TGTGCCAGCCGGATTAGCGGGAGGACAGATACGCAGTATTTT,CASRISGRTDTQYF
NA,TRBJ1-5,TRBV15,NA,TGTGCCACCAGCAGTGGACACGAGAAGCCCCAGCATTTT,CATSSGHEKPQHF
NA,TRBJ2-2,TRBV19,NA,TGTGCCAGTAGTATCCTCACCGGGGAGCTGTTTTTT,CASSILTGELFF
NA,TRBJ2-5,TRBV5-4,NA,TGTGCCAGCAGCTTAGGTTCCTCAGAGACCCAGTACTTC,CASSLGSSETQYF
TRBD2,TRBJ2-7,TRBV5-1,NA,TGCGCCAGCAGCTTAACGACTAGCGGATCCTACGAGCAGTACTTC,CASSLTTSGSYEQYF
NA,TRBJ1-1,TRBV29-1,NA,TGCAGCGTTGAAGATAAGGGTTTGAACACTGAAGCTTTCTTT,CSVEDKGLNTEAFF
NA,TRBJ2-5,TRBV29-1,NA,TGCAGCGTTGACATAGGGGGGGTCGGAGAGACCCAGTACTTC,CSVDIGGVGETQYF
NA,TRBJ1-5,TRBV27,NA,TGTGCCAGCAGTGGGGGACTTCCGGGGAGCAATCAGCCCCAGCATTTT,CASSGGLPGSNQPQHF
NA,TRBJ2-5,TRBV6-2/TRBV6-3,NA,TGTGCCAGCAGCTACCTGAAAGAGACCCAGTACTTC,CASSYLKETQYF
TRBD1,TRBJ1-1,TRBV29-1,NA,TGCAGCGTTGAAGGGACAGGGAGGACTGAAGCTTTCTTT,CSVEGTGRTEAFF
NA,TRBJ2-5,TRBV5-1,NA,TGCGCCAGCAGCTTGGCTCCACCGTTAGGTGGGGAGACCCAGTACTTC,CASSLAPPLGGETQYF
NA,TRBJ2-7,TRBV30,NA,TGTGCCTGGGTGTCTAGGGAGCAGTACTTC,CAWVSREQYF
NA,TRBJ1-5,TRBV9,NA,TGTGCCAGCAGTACAGGTTCTAATCAGCCCCAGCATTTT,CASSTGSNQPQHF
NA,TRBJ1-2,TRBV25-1,NA,TGTGCCAGCAGTGAGCAAGGGCTCGGGGGCTACACCTTC,CASSEQGLGGYTF
NA,TRBJ1-2,TRBV2,NA,TGTGCCAGCAGAGTGAACCCAACTAACTATGGCTACACCTTC,CASRVNPTNYGYTF
NA,TRBJ2-5,TRBV7-3,NA,TGTGCCAGCAGCCCTACAGGGTGGGAGACCCAGTACTTC,CASSPTGWETQYF
NA,TRBJ2-2,TRBV30,NA,TGTGCCTGGAGTGGGACCCCATACACCGGGGAGCTGTTTTTT,CAWSGTPYTGELFF
NA,TRBJ2-7,TRBV7-2,once,TGTGCCAGCAGCTTAGGAGGGTACCGTTCCTACGAGCAGTACTTC,CASSLGGYRSYEQYF
NA,TRBJ1-1,TRBV2,NA,TGTGCCAGCATTCGGGTCATGAACACTGAAGCTTTCTTT,CASIRVMNTEAFF
TRBD1,TRBJ2-2,TRBV12-3/TRBV12-4,NA,TGTGCCAGCACCCGGACAGGGGAGATCGGGGAGCTGTTTTTT,CASTRTGEIGELFF
TRBD1,TRBJ1-5,TRBV7-2,NA,TGTGCCAGCAGCTTGCTGACAGGGATTAGCAATCAGCCCCAGCATTTT,CASSLLTGISNQPQHF
TRBD2,TRBJ2-1,TRBV5-1,NA,TGCGCCAGCAGGATAGCGGGTAGCTCCTACAATGAGCAGTTCTTC,CASRIAGSSYNEQFF
NA,TRBJ2-1,TRBV11-2,NA,TGTGCCAGCAGCCAAAGATCGCTCGACGAGCAGTTCTTC,CASSQRSLDEQFF